This TCR beta chain emerged from a study of blood T cell repertoires in COVID-19. As for the study in general: Specimens from acute and convalescent COVID-19 originated in the United States, Italy and Spain. Sample material is recorded as cDNA or gDNA derived from T cells, B-cell-depleted T cells, or PBMCs.

Trimming took 7 bases from V and 3 from J, leaving 15 bases between them. In germline, CDR1 is LNHDA, CDR2 SQIVND (reference sequence). The CDR3 has 14 residues. Authors' methods: For nucleated cells, counts were estimated from reference gene primer amplification. Some clones are missing from TCRdb's copy, which holds only in-frame ones; the method was immunoSEQ multiplex PCR. V and J calls and clone size are given by that table; D and trimming were obtained from the DNA. In the table there are about 200,000 clones, 85% to 90% of which are singletons. The J gene is TRBJ1-2, the V gene TRBV19; D not certain. Sequenced: peripheral blood. The source is an older man with acute or convalescent COVID-19. This chain's CDR3 is CASTSSGGDYGYTF. The CDR3 region has the DNA TGTGCCAGTACCTCATCGGGCGGGGACTATGGCTACACCTTC.